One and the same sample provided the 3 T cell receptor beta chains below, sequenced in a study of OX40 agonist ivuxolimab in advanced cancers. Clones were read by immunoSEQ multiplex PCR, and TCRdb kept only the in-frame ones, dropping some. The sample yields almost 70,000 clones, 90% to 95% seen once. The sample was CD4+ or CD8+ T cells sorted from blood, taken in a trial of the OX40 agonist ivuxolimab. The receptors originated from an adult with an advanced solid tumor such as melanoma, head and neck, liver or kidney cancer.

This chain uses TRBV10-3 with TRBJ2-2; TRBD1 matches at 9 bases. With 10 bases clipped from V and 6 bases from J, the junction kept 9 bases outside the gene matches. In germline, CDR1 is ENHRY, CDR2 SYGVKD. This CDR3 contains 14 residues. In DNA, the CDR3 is TGTGCCACCGGGGACAGGGTAGCCGCCGGGGAGCTGTTTTTT. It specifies CATGDRVAAGELFF.

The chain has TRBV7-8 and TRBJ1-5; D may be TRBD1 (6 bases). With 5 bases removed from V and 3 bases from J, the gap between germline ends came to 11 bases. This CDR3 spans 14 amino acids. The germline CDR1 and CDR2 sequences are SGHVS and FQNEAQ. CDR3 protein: CASSLRDINQPQHF. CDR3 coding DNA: TGTGCCAGCAGCCTCCGGGACATCAATCAGCCCCAGCATTTT.

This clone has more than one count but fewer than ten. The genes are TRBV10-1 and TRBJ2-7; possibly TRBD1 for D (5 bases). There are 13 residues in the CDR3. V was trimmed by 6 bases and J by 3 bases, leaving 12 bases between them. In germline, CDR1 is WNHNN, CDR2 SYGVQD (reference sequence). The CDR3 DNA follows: TGCGCCAGCAGCCAGGGTGGCCTCTACGAGCAGTACTTC. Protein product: CASSQGGLYEQYF.